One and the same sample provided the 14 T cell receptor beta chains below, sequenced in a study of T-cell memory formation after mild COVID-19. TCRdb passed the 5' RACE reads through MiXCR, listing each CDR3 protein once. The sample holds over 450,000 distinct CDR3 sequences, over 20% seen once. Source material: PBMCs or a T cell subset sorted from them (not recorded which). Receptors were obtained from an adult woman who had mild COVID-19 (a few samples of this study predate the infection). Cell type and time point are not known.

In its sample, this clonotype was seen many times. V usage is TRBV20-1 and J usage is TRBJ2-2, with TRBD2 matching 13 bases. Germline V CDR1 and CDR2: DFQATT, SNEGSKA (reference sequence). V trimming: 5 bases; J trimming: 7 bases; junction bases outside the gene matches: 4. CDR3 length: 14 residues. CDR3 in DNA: TGCAGTGCTGCACTAGCGGGAGGGGTCGGGGAGCTGTTTTTT. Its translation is CSAALAGGVGELFF.

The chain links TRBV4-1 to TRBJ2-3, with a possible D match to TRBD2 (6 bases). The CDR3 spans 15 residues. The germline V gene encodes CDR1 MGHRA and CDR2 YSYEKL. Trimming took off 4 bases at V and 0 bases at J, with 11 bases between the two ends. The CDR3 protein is CASSPLAASTDTQYF. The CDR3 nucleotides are TGCGCCAGCAGCCCTTTAGCGGCTAGCACAGATACGCAGTATTTT.

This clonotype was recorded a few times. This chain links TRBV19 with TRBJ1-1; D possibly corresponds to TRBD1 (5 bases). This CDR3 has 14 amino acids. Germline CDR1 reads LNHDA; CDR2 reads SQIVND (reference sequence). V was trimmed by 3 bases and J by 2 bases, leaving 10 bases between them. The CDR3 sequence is CASSIGAINTEAFF. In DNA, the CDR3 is TGTGCCAGTAGTATTGGGGCCATCAACACTGAAGCTTTCTTT.

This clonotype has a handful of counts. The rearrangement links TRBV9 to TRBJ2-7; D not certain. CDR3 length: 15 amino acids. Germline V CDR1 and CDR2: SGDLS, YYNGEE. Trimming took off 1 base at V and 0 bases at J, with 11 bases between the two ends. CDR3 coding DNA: TGTGCCAGCAGCGTAATACCAGGAAGCTCCTACGAGCAGTACTTC. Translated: CASSVIPGSSYEQYF. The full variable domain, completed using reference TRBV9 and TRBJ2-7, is DSGVTQTPKHLITATGQRVTLRCSPRSGDLSVYWYQQSLDQGLQFLIQYYNGEERAKGNILERFSAQQFPDLHSELNLSSLELGDSALYFCASSVIPGSSYEQYFGPGTRLTVT.

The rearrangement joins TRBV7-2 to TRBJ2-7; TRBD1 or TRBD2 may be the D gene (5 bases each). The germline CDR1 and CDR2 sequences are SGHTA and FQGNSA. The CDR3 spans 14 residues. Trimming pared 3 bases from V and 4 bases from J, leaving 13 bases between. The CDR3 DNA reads TGTGCCAGCAGCTTTCGGGACCCTGGGTACGAGCAGTACTTC. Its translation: CASSFRDPGYEQYF.

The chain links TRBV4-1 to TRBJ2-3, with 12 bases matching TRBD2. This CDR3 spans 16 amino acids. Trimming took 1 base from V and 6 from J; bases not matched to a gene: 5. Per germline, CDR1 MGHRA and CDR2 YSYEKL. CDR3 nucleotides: TGCGCCAGCAGCCAAGGAGGACTAGCGGGGCCCGATACGCAGTATTTT. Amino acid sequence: CASSQGGLAGPDTQYF.

CDR3 amino acids: CASSLEAASYEQYF. In DNA form, the CDR3 reads TGCGCCAGCAGCTTGGAAGCCGCCTCCTACGAGCAGTACTTC. The chain uses TRBV5-1 and TRBJ2-7; D gene uncertain. Germline-derived CDR1 and CDR2 are SGHRS and YFSETQ. V was clipped by 0 bases and J by 0 bases, with 7 bases between them. The CDR3 consists of 14 residues. The full variable domain, rest sourced from reference TRBV5-1 and TRBJ2-7, is KAGVTQTPRYLIKTRGQQVTLSCSPISGHRSVSWYQQTPGQGLQFLFEYFSETQRNKGNFPGRFSGRQFSNSRSEMNVSTLELGDSALYLCASSLEAASYEQYFGPGTRLTVT.

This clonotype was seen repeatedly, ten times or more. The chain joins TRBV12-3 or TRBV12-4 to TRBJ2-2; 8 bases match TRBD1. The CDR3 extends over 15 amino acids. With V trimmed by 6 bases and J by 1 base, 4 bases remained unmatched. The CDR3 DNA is TGTGCCAGCAGCTCCGGACAGGGGAACACCGGGGAGCTGTTTTTT. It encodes CASSSGQGNTGELFF.

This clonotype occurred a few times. The chain's CDR3 is CAISTSLKQYF. For the CDR3, the DNA is TGTGCCATCAGTACTAGCTTAAAACAGTATTTT. J is TRBJ2-3 and V is TRBV10-3; a weak D match, TRBD2 (6 bases). CDR1 and CDR2 from the germline V gene are ENHRY and SYGVKD. V lost 5 bases and J 12 bases, leaving 12 bases between the germline ends. The CDR3 loop spans 11 amino acids.

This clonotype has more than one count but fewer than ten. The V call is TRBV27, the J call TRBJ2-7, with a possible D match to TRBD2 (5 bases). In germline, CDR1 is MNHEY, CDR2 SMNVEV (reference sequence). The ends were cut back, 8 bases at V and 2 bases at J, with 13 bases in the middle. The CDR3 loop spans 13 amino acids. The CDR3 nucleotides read TGTGCCAGCGCCAGGACGGGAACCTACGAGCAGTACTTC. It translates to CASARTGTYEQYF.

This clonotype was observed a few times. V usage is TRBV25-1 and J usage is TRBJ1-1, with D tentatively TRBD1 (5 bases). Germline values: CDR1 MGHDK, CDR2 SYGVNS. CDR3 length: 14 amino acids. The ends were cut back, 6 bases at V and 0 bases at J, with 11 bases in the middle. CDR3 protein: CASRRDGMNTEAFF. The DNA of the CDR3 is TGTGCCAGCAGAAGGGACGGCATGAACACTGAAGCTTTCTTT. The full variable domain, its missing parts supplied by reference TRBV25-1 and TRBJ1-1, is EADIYQTPRYLVIGTGKKITLECSQTMGHDKMYWYQQDPGMELHLIHYSYGVNSTEKGDLSSESTVSRIRTEHFPLTLESARPSHTSQYLCASRRDGMNTEAFFGQGTRLTVV.

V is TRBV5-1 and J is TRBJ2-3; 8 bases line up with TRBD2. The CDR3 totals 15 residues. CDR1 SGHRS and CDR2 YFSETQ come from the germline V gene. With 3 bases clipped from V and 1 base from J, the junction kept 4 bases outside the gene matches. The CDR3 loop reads CASSYSGDRTDTQYF. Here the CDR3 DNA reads TGCGCCAGCAGCTATAGCGGGGACCGCACAGATACGCAGTATTTT.

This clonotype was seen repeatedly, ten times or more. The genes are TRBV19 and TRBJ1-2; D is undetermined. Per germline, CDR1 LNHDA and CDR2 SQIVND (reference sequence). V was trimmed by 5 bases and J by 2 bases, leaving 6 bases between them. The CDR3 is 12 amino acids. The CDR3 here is CASSPGNYGYTF. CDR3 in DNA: TGTGCCAGTAGTCCCGGAAACTATGGCTACACCTTC.

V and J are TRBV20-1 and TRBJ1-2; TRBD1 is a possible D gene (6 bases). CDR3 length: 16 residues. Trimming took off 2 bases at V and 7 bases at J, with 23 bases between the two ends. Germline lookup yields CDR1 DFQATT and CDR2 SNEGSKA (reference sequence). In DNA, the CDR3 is TGCAGTGCTAGATCAAACGTCTGGGGGGGCAGTGTTGGCTACACCTTC. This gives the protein CSARSNVWGGSVGYTF.